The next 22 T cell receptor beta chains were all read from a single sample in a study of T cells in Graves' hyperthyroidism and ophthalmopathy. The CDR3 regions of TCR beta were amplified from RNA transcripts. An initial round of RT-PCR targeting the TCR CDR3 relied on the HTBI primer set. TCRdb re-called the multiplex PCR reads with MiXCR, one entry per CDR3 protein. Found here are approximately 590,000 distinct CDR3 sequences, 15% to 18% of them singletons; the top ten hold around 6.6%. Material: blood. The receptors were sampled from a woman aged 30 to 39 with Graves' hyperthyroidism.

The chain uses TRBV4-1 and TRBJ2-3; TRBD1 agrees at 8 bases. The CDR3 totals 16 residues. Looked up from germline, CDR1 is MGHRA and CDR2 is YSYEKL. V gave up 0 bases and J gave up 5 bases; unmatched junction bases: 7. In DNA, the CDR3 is TGCGCCAGCAGCCAAGAGGGGACAGGCGTTTTAGATACGCAGTATTTT. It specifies CASSQEGTGVLDTQYF.

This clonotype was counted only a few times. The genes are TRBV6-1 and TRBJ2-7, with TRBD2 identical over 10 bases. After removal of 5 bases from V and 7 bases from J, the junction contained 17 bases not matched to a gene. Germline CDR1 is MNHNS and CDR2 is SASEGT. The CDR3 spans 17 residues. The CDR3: CASSRLAGFSGFDEQYF. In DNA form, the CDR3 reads TGTGCCAGCAGTAGACTAGCGGGTTTTTCGGGGTTCGATGAGCAGTACTTC.

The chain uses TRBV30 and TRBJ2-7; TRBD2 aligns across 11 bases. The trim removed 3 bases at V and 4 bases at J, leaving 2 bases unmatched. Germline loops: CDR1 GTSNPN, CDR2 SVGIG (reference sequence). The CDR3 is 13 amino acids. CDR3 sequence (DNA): TGTGCCTGGAGCCGGACTAGCGGGTACGAGCAGTACTTC. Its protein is CAWSRTSGYEQYF.

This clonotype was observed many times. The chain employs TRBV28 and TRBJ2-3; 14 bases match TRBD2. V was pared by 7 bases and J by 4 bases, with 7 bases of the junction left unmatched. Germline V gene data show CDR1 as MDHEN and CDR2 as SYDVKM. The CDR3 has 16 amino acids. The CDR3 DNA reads TGTGCCAGCACTCACACGGGACTAGCGGGAGCAGATACGCAGTATTTT. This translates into CASTHTGLAGADTQYF.

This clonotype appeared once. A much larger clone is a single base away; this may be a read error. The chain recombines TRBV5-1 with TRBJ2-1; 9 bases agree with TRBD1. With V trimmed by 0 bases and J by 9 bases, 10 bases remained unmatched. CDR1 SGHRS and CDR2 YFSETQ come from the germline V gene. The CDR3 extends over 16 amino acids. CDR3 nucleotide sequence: TGCGCCAGCAGCTTGGGGGGACAGGGAGGAGGCGTTGAGCAGTTCTTC. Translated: CASSLGGQGGGVEQFF. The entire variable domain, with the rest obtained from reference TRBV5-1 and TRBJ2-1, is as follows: KAGVTQTPRYLIKTRGQQVTLSCSPISGHRSVSWYQQTPGQGLQFLFEYFSETQRNKGNFPGRFSGRQFSNSRSEMNVSTLELGDSALYLCASSLGGQGGGVEQFFGPGTRLTVL.

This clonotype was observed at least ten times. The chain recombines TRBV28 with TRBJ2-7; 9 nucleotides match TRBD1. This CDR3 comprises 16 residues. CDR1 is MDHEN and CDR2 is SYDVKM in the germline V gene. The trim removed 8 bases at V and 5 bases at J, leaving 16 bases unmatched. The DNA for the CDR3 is TGTGCCAGCCCTCCCACGTACGGGACAGGGTTACACGAGCAGTACTTC. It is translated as CASPPTYGTGLHEQYF. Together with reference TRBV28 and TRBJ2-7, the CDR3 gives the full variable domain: DVKVTQSSRYLVKRTGEKVFLECVQDMDHENMFWYRQDPGLGLRLIYFSYDVKMKEKGDIPEGYSVSREKKERFSLILESASTNQTSMYLCASPPTYGTGLHEQYFGPGTRLTVT.

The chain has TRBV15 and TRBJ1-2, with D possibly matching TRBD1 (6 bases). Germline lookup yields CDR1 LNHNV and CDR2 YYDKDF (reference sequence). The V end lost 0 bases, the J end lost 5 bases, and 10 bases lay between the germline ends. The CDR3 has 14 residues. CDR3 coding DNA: TGTGCCACCAGCAGAGATAAACAGGGTTATGGCTACACCTTC. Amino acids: CATSRDKQGYGYTF.

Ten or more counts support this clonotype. CDR3 nucleotides: TGTGCCAGCAGTTTAGGGGGTAACCAAGAGACCCAGTACTTC. This codes for CASSLGGNQETQYF. This sequence joins TRBV28 and TRBJ2-5; D possibly uses TRBD1 or TRBD2 (5 bases each). This CDR3 has 14 amino acids. Germline V gene lookup returns CDR1 MDHEN and CDR2 SYDVKM. V shed 2 bases and J shed 0 bases, with 7 bases lying between them.

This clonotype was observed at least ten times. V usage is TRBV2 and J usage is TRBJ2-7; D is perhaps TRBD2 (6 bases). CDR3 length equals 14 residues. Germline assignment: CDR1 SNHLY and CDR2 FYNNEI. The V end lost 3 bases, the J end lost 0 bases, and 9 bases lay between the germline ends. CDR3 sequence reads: CASSDPRDSYEQYF. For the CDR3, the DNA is TGTGCCAGCAGTGACCCGCGGGACTCCTACGAGCAGTACTTC.

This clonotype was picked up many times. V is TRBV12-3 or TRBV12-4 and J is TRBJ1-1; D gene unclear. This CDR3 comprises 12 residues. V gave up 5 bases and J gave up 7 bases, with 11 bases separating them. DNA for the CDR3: TGTGCCAGCAGTCTTCCCAGAGTTGAAGCTTTCTTT. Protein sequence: CASSLPRVEAFF.

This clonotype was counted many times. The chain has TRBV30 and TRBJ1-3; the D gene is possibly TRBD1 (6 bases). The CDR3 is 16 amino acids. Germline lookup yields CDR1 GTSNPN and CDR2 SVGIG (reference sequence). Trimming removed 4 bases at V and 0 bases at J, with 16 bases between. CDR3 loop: CAWKRTATSSGNTIYF. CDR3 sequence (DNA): TGTGCCTGGAAAAGGACAGCGACAAGCTCTGGAAACACCATATATTTT.

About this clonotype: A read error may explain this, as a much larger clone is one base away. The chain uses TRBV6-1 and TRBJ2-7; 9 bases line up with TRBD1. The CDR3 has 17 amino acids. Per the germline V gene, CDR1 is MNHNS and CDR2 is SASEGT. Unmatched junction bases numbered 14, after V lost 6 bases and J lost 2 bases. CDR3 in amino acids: CASRIGTGQAGTYEQYF. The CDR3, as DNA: TGTGCCAGCAGGATTGGGACAGGGCAAGCGGGGACCTACGAGCAGTACTTC.

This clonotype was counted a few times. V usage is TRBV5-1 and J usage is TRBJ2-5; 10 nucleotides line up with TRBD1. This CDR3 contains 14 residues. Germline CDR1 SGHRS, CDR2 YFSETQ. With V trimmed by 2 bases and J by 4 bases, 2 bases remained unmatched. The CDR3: CASSFGDRGETQYF. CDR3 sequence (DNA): TGCGCCAGCAGCTTTGGGGACAGGGGAGAGACCCAGTACTTC.

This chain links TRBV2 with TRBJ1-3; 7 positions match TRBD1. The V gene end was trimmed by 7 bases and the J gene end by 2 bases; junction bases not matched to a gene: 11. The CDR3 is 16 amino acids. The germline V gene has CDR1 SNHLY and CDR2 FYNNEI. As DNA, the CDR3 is TGTGCCAGCAACCCTCCGGGACAGAGGGCTGGAAACACCATATATTTT. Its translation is CASNPPGQRAGNTIYF.

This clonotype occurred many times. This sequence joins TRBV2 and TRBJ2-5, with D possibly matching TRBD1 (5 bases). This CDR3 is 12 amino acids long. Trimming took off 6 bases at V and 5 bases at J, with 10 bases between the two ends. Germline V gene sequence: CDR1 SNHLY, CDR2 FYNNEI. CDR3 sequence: CASRGDGETQYF. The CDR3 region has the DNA TGTGCCAGCAGAGGGGATGGGGAGACCCAGTACTTC.

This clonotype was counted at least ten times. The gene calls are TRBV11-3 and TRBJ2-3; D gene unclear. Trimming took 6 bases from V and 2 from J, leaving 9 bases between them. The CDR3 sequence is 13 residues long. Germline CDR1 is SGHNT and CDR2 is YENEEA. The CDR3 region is CASSSQTTDTQYF. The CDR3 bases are TGTGCCAGCAGTTCTCAGACCACAGATACGCAGTATTTT. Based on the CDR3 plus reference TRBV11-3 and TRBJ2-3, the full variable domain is EAGVVQSPRYKIIEKKQPVAFWCNPISGHNTLYWYLQNLGQGPELLIRYENEEAVDDSQLPKDRFSAERLKGVDSTLKIQPAELGDSAVYLCASSSQTTDTQYFGPGTRLTVL.

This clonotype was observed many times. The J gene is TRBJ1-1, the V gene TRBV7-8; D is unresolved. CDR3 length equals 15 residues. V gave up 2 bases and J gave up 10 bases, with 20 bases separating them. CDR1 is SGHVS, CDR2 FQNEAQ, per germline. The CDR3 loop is CASSLSRSVVSGAFF. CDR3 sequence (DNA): TGTGCCAGCAGCTTATCACGCTCTGTTGTGTCCGGAGCTTTCTTT.

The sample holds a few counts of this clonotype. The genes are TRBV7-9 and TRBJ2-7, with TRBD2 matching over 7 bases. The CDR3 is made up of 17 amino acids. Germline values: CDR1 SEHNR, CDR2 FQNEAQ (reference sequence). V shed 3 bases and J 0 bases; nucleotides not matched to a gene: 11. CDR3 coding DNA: TGTGCCAGCAGCTTTTACGGTCGGGAGGCAAACTCCTACGAGCAGTACTTC. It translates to CASSFYGREANSYEQYF.

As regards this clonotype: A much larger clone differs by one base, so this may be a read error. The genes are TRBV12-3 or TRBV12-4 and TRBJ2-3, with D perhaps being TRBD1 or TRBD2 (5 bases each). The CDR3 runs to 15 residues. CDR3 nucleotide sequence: TGTGCCAGCAGTTTCAGGAGCGGAGAGACAGATACGCAGTGTTTT. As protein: CASSFRSGETDTQCF.

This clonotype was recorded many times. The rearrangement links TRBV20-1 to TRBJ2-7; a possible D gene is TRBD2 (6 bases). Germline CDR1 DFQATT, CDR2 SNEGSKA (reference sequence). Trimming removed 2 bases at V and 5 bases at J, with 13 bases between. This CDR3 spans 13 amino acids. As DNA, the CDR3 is TGCAGTGCTAGATTCCGGGAGTACAACGAGCAGTACTTC. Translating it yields CSARFREYNEQYF.

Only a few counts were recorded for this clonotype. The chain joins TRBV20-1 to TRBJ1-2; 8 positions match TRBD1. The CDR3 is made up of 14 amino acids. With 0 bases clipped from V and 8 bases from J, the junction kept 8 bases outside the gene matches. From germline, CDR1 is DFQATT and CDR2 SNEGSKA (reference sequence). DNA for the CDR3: TGCAGTGCTAGAGATTCGGACAGGGTAGGAGGCTACACCTTC. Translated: CSARDSDRVGGYTF.

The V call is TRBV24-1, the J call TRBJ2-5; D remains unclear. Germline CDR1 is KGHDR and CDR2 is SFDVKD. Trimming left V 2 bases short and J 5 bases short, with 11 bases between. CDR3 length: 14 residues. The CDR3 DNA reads TGTGCCACCAGTGATTCCGGTTTCGAGGAGACCCAGTACTTC. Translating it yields CATSDSGFEETQYF.